This passage covers 14 T cell receptor beta chains from one sample sequenced in a study of technical replicates of blood from four donors. Sequencing was performed with immunoSEQ multiplex PCR; in TCRdb, only in-frame clones are kept and a portion is missing. The sample yields about 88,000 clones, over 90% seen once. What was sequenced was T cells isolated from PBMCs. The receptors stem from a human donor in good health.

In DNA, the CDR3 is TGTGCCAGCAGCTTAGATTTGTGGCAGGGGACGTACCAAGAGACCCAGTACTTC. It codes for CASSLDLWQGTYQETQYF. This chain uses TRBV11-2 with TRBJ2-5, with D perhaps matching TRBD1 (6 bases). Germline V lookup: CDR1 SGHAT, CDR2 FQNNGV. Trimming cost V 0 bases and J 0 bases, with 17 bases left between them. The CDR3 consists of 18 residues.

This chain links TRBV10-1 with TRBJ1-1, with D unresolved. CDR3 length: 12 amino acids. Trimming took 7 bases from V and 1 from J, leaving 7 bases between them. The germline V gene encodes CDR1 WNHNN and CDR2 SYGVQD (reference sequence). CDR3 coding DNA: TGCGCCAGCATTATAGCGAACACTGAAGCTTTCTTT. Protein sequence: CASIIANTEAFF.

V gene TRBV15 combines with J gene TRBJ1-4; D is perhaps TRBD1 (6 bases). Germline CDR1 reads LNHNV; CDR2 reads YYDKDF (reference sequence). This CDR3 is built from 12 residues. V was cut by 5 bases and J by 14 bases, with 15 bases left in between. This CDR3 reads CATSSSRDTLFF. Written as DNA, the CDR3 is TGTGCCACCAGCTCCTCCCGGGACACGCTGTTTTTT.

This sequence joins TRBV5-8 and TRBJ2-1; no clear D. Germline V gene data show CDR1 as SGHTS and CDR2 as YDEGEE. V dropped 0 bases and J dropped 12 bases, with 10 bases sitting between them. The CDR3 length is 12 residues. Here the CDR3 DNA reads TGTGCCAGCAGCTTGGTCAACATCGTGCAGTTCTTC. Protein product: CASSLVNIVQFF.

J is TRBJ2-1 and V is TRBV19; possibly TRBD1 for D (6 bases). V was trimmed by 3 bases and J by 0 bases, leaving 9 bases between them. Germline lookup yields CDR1 LNHDA and CDR2 SQIVND (reference sequence). CDR3 length: 15 residues. DNA of the CDR3: TGTGCCAGTAGTATTAGGGGGAGCTCCTACAATGAGCAGTTCTTC. Protein product: CASSIRGSSYNEQFF.

This clone was picked up one time. CDR3 bases: TGTGCCAGCAGCGCGCGCAGACAGGGGGCACTGCACGAGCAGTACTTC. It encodes CASSARRQGALHEQYF. The gene calls are TRBV5-4 and TRBJ2-7, with 10 bases aligning to TRBD1. V trimming: 4 bases; J trimming: 5 bases; junction bases outside the gene matches: 12. CDR1 SGHNT and CDR2 YYREEE come from the germline V gene (reference sequence). The CDR3 has 16 amino acids. Using reference TRBV5-4 and TRBJ2-7 for the parts outside the CDR3, the full variable domain is ETGVTQSPTHLIKTRGQQVTLRCSSQSGHNTVSWYQQALGQGPQFIFQYYREEENGRGNFPPRFSGLQFPNYSSELNVNALELDDSALYLCASSARRQGALHEQYFGPGTRLTVT.

The V gene is TRBV4-1, the J gene TRBJ1-5; D gene uncertain. The germline CDR1 and CDR2 sequences are MGHRA and YSYEKL. CDR3 length equals 18 residues. V shed 0 bases and J shed 0 bases, with 15 bases lying between them. CDR3 protein: CASSQDEPRVYSNQPQHF. The CDR3 DNA is TGCGCCAGCAGCCAAGATGAGCCTAGAGTGTATAGCAATCAGCCCCAGCATTTT.

This clone has just one count. The chain joins TRBV28 to TRBJ1-1; D is uncertain. This CDR3 has 14 amino acids. Trimming removed 6 bases from V and 7 bases from J, with 18 bases in between. Germline CDR1 and CDR2: MDHEN and SYDVKM. The CDR3 reads CASSSSGWGFEAFF. Here the CDR3 DNA reads TGTGCCAGCAGCTCCTCGGGGTGGGGATTTGAAGCTTTCTTT.

J is TRBJ2-7 and V is TRBV11-2; 11 bases are a match to TRBD2. The ends lost 4 bases at V and 0 bases at J; junction bases unmatched: 5. The germline CDR1 and CDR2 sequences are SGHAT and FQNNGV. The length of the CDR3 is 16 residues. The CDR3 bases are TGTGCCAGCAGCTACGTAACTAGCGGGAGCTCCTACGAGCAGTACTTC. It specifies CASSYVTSGSSYEQYF.

The rearrangement uses TRBV28 and TRBJ2-3; the D gene is possibly TRBD1 (6 bases). Trimming left V 5 bases short and J 2 bases short, with 8 bases between. Germline CDR1 and CDR2: MDHEN and SYDVKM. The CDR3 runs to 13 residues. This CDR3 is CASSLGATDTQYF. DNA of the CDR3: TGTGCCAGCAGTCTGGGGGCCACAGATACGCAGTATTTT.

The chain has TRBV19 and TRBJ1-2; 10 nucleotides align to TRBD1. V dropped 3 bases and J dropped 8; count of bases not matched to a gene: 9. The CDR3 runs to 15 residues. Germline-derived CDR1 and CDR2 are LNHDA and SQIVND (reference sequence). DNA of the CDR3: TGTGCCAGTAGTATTGCTCCGGGACAGGGGTACGGCTACACCTTC. Amino acids: CASSIAPGQGYGYTF. The full variable domain, with the rest looked up from reference TRBV19 and TRBJ1-2, is DGGITQSPKYLFRKEGQNVTLSCEQNLNHDAMYWYRQDPGQGLRLIYYSQIVNDFQKGDIAEGYSVSREKKESFPLTVTSAQKNPTAFYLCASSIAPGQGYGYTFGSGTRLTVV.

V gene TRBV19 combines with J gene TRBJ1-3; TRBD1 matches 7 bases. CDR1 LNHDA and CDR2 SQIVND come from the germline V gene (reference sequence). CDR3 length equals 13 residues. V was pared by 11 bases and J by 2 bases, with 6 bases of the junction left unmatched. The CDR3 coding sequence is TGTGCCGCCGATACAGGGGCTGGAAACACCATATATTTT. Its translation: CAADTGAGNTIYF.

The rearrangement joins TRBV15 to TRBJ1-1; maybe TRBD1 (6 bases). In germline, CDR1 is LNHNV, CDR2 YYDKDF (reference sequence). The CDR3 runs to 18 residues. V was shortened by 1 base and J by 1 base, with 19 bases between the two germline ends. CDR3 nucleotide sequence: TGTGCCACCAGCAGAGGAGGCAGGGGAGGGGGGAAGAACACTGAAGCTTTCTTT. It specifies CATSRGGRGGGKNTEAFF.

In this sample, this clone turned up once. The chain is built from TRBV5-1 and TRBJ2-3; a weak D match, TRBD2 (6 bases). Per germline, CDR1 SGHRS and CDR2 YFSETQ. This CDR3 comprises 15 residues. Deletions cut 2 bases from V and 2 bases from J, with 12 bases between. The CDR3 sequence is CASSFVRGDTDTQYF. The CDR3 DNA reads as TGCGCCAGCAGCTTTGTGCGGGGTGACACAGATACGCAGTATTTT. Full variable domain (missing parts from reference TRBV5-1 and TRBJ2-3): KAGVTQTPRYLIKTRGQQVTLSCSPISGHRSVSWYQQTPGQGLQFLFEYFSETQRNKGNFPGRFSGRQFSNSRSEMNVSTLELGDSALYLCASSFVRGDTDTQYFGPGTRLTVL.